The present T cell receptor (beta chain) was sequenced within a study of CD8 T cells in Susac syndrome. General observations from the study: As acknowledged by the study, its TCR sequencing and HLA analysis included a relatively small number of individuals.

After extraction with the RNeasy kit, about 0.5 to 1 ug of the RNA was reverse transcribed using random hexamers. The amplification used immunoSEQ multiplex PCR on TCR beta CDR3; it spanned 54 Vbeta and 13 Jbeta. TCRdb reprocessed the immunoSEQ multiplex PCR reads via MiXCR and lists one record per CDR3 protein. This table has 75,000 to 95,000 distinct CDR3 sequences, around 90% appearing once. The CDR3 spans 17 residues. CDR1 and CDR2 from the germline V gene are LGHDT and YNNKEL (reference sequence). The ends lost 1 base at V and 5 bases at J; junction bases unmatched: 4. To note about this clonotype: Its matching antigen is unknown.

The rearrangement links TRBV3-1 to TRBJ2-2, with 13 bases aligning to TRBD2. The sequence was collected from a human donor with multiple sclerosis. Sample: CD8+ T cells from PBMCs. The CDR3 spells CASSQGLAGGRTGELFF. The CDR3 coding sequence is TGTGCCAGCAGCCAAGGACTAGCGGGAGGTAGGACCGGGGAGCTGTTTTTT.